This TCR beta chain was identified during a study of blood T cell repertoires in COVID-19. Study-wide background: Sources were T cells, B-cell-depleted T cells, or PBMCs; the material itself was cDNA or gDNA.

Profiled with immunoSEQ multiplex PCR; TCRdb holds only in-frame clones, not every one. The sample has 180,000 or so clones; about nine tenths are singletons. Germline assignment: CDR1 PRHDT and CDR2 FYEKMQ (reference sequence). The V segment lost 3 bases and the J segment 6 bases; nucleotides outside the gene matches: 5. The CDR3 covers 15 residues. This receptor was identified in a man younger than 30 with active or convalescent COVID-19. The J gene is TRBJ2-2, the V gene TRBV13; 9 bases match TRBD1. Sequencing was performed on peripheral blood. CDR3 nucleotide sequence: TGTGCCAGCAGCTTCGGACAGGGGTACCCCGGGGAGCTGTTTTTT. Amino acid sequence: CASSFGQGYPGELFF.